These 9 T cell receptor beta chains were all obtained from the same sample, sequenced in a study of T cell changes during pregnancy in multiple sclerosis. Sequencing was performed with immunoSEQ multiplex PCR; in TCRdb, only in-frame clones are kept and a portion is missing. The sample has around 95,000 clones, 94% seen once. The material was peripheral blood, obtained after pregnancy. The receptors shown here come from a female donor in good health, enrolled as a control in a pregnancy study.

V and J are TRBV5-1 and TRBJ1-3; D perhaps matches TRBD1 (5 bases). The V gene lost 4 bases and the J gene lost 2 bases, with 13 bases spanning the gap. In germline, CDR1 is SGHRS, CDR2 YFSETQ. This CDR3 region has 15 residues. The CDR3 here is CASSQQGSAGNTIYF. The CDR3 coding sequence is TGCGCCAGCAGCCAGCAGGGTTCTGCTGGAAACACCATATATTTT.

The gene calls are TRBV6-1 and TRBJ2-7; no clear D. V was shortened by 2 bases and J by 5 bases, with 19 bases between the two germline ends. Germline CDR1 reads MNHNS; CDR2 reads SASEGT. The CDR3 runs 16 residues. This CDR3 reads CASSEPRLLASHEQYF. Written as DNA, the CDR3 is TGTGCCAGCAGTGAACCCAGACTCTTGGCGTCCCACGAGCAGTACTTC.

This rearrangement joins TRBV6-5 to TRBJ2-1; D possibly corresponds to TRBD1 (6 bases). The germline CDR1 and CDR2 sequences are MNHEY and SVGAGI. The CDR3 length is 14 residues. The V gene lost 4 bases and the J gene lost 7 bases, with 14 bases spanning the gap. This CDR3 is CASSSRDNNNEQFF. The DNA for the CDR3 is TGTGCCAGCAGTTCCAGGGACAATAATAATGAGCAGTTCTTC.

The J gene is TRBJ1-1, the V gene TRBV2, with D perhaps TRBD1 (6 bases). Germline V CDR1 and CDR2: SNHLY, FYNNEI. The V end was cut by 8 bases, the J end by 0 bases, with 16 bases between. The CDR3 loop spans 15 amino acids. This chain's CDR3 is CASAAGRGMNTEAFF. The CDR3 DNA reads TGTGCCAGCGCCGCAGGGAGGGGGATGAACACTGAAGCTTTCTTT.

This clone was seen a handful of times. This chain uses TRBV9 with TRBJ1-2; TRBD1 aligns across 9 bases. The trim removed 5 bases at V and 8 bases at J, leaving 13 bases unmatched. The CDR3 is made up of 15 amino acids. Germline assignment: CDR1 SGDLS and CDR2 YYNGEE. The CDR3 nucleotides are TGTGCCAGCAGAGACAAAGCGGGACAGGGAGAGGGCTACACCTTC. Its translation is CASRDKAGQGEGYTF.

The CDR3 is CASSQGGRAHSYEQYF. The CDR3 DNA reads TGCGCCAGCAGCCAAGGTGGCAGGGCCCACTCCTACGAGCAGTACTTC. This sequence joins TRBV4-1 and TRBJ2-7; a possible D gene is TRBD1 (5 bases). CDR1 is MGHRA, CDR2 YSYEKL, per germline. CDR3 length: 16 amino acids. V was cut by 1 base and J by 0 bases, with 13 bases left in between.

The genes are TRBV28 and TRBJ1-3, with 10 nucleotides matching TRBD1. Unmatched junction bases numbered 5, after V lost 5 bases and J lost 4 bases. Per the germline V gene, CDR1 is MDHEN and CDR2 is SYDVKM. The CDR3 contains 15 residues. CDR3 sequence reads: CASSTGQGSGNTIYF. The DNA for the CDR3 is TGTGCCAGCAGTACGGGACAGGGGTCCGGAAACACCATATATTTT.

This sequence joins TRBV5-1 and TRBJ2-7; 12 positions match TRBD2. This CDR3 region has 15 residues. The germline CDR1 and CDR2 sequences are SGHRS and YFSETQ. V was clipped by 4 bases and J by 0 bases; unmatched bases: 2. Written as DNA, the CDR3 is TGCGCCAGCAGCGTGACTAGCGGGAGCTCCTACGAGCAGTACTTC. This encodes CASSVTSGSSYEQYF.

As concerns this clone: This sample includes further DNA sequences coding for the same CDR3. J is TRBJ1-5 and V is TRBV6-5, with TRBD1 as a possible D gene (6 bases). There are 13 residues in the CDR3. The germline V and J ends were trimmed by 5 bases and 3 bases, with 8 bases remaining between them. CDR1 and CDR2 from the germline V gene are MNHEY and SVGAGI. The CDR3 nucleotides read TGTGCCAGCAGTAGGACAGACAATCAGCCCCAGCATTTT. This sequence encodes CASSRTDNQPQHF.